This TCR beta chain stems from a study of blood T cells in healthy people across ages. At the level of the study: For every two T cells, template switching captured about one barcoded beta molecule. The study, taken as a whole, reports: Comparison with aged donors showed that long-lived donors had more naive CD4+ cells and higher diversity.

The CDR3 has 15 amino acids. A second about 6 to 12 cycle PCR used barcoded and J-beta primers. Each of the cDNA molecules was tagged by a template-switch adaptor with 12 random nucleotides. TCRdb ran MiXCR on the 5' RACE reads and lists one entry per CDR3 protein. The repertoire consists of roughly 1,800,000 distinct CDR3 sequences, with roughly 49% occurring once and the leading ten covering 2.1%. On this clonotype itself: Its antigen is not known.

The specimen was blood. This sequence joins TRBV21-1 and TRBJ2-5; the table's D call TRBD2 went unverified against the DNA. TRBJ2-7 matches the DNA end more closely, so the J call is doubtful. TRBV21-1 represents a pseudogene. The TCR originated in a woman in her thirties or forties in good health. CDR3 sequence: CASSKDRGGLHEQYF. In DNA, the CDR3 is TGTGCCAGCAGCAAAGACCGGGGGGGCCTCCACGAGCAGTACTTC.